The next 15 T cell receptor beta chains were all read from a single sample in a study of early T cells in non-severe SARS-CoV-2 infection. MiXCR, run by TCRdb on the 5' RACE reads, gives a single entry per CDR3 protein. The sample lists roughly 24,000 distinct CDR3 sequences; 3.6% were seen once. Sequenced material: whole blood. Every receptor here comes from an adult who was a healthcare worker with PCR-confirmed SARS-CoV-2 infection or an uninfected control (not recorded which).

This clonotype was counted ten times or more. This chain joins TRBV4-1 and TRBJ2-2, with a weak D call TRBD2 (6 bases). Trimming removed 7 bases at V and 0 bases at J, with 18 bases between. CDR1 and CDR2 (germline): MGHRA, YSYEKL. The CDR3 sequence is 17 residues long. CDR3 DNA: TGCGCCAGCAACCGGGGCGGCTCGGGGGCGAACACCGGGGAGCTGTTTTTT. Amino acid sequence: CASNRGGSGANTGELFF.

In this sample, this clonotype turned up many times. The chain uses TRBV11-2 and TRBJ1-5; D call uncertain. The CDR3 contains 14 residues. Trimming pared 1 base from V and 0 bases from J, leaving 4 bases between. CDR1 and CDR2 from the germline V gene are SGHAT and FQNNGV. The CDR3 DNA is TGTGCCAGCAGCTTAGGGAGTAGCAATCAGCCCCAGCATTTT. Protein: CASSLGSSNQPQHF.

This clonotype was found a few times. Here the CDR3 DNA reads TGTGCCATCAGTGAGGTTTTGGGGACGACCTACGAGCAGTACTTC. Its protein is CAISEVLGTTYEQYF. The V and J genes are TRBV10-3 and TRBJ2-7; D is possibly TRBD1 or TRBD2 (5 bases each). The CDR3 runs 15 residues. In germline, CDR1 is ENHRY, CDR2 SYGVKD. The ends were cut back, 2 bases at V and 2 bases at J, with 13 bases in the middle.

The table lists this clonotype with many counts. The rearrangement links TRBV29-1 to TRBJ2-3; D possibly corresponds to TRBD2 (6 bases). The V gene lost 1 base and the J gene lost 4 bases, with 9 bases spanning the gap. Germline CDR1 reads SQVTM; CDR2 reads ANQGSEA. The CDR3 extends over 13 amino acids. In DNA form, the CDR3 reads TGCAGCGTTGAAGTACTAGCCCCAGATACGCAGTATTTT. It yields the protein CSVEVLAPDTQYF.

This clonotype was counted ten times or more. The CDR3 DNA reads as TGCGCCAGCAGCTTAAAGGCAGGGGGGAACACTGAAGCTTTCTTT. Translating gives CASSLKAGGNTEAFF. The chain carries TRBV5-1 and TRBJ1-1; TRBD1 matches at 7 bases. The germline V gene encodes CDR1 SGHRS and CDR2 YFSETQ. This CDR3 region has 15 residues. The J segment lost 1 base and the V segment lost 2 bases, leaving 5 bases of the junction unmatched.

This clonotype was observed a few times. The V call is TRBV7-9, the J call TRBJ1-2; D gene ambiguous. Trimming cost V 5 bases and J 8 bases, with 24 bases left between them. This CDR3 spans 16 amino acids. CDR1 and CDR2 from the germline V gene are SEHNR and FQNEAQ (reference sequence). CDR3: CASSDGEVAPTRGYTF. In nucleotides, the CDR3 is TGTGCCAGCAGCGACGGGGAGGTCGCTCCGACTCGCGGCTACACCTTC. Together with reference TRBV7-9 and TRBJ1-2, the CDR3 gives the full variable domain: DTGVSQNPRHKITKRGQNVTFRCDPISEHNRLYWYRQTLGQGPEFLTYFQNEAQLEKSRLLSDRFSAERPKGSFSTLEIQRTEQGDSAMYLCASSDGEVAPTRGYTFGSGTRLTVV.

The V call is TRBV6-5, the J call TRBJ1-1, with a possible D match to TRBD1 (6 bases). CDR3 length equals 13 residues. Germline V gives CDR1 MNHEY, CDR2 SVGAGI. V was pared by 6 bases and J by 6 bases, with 14 bases between. In nucleotides, the CDR3 is TGTGCCAGCAGGGACGTGGGGGCGGCTGAAGCTTTCTTT. Protein: CASRDVGAAEAFF.

The CDR3 is CAISLGLALNTQYF. The CDR3 DNA reads TGTGCCATCAGTCTCGGACTAGCGCTAAATACGCAGTATTTT. This chain joins TRBV10-3 and TRBJ2-3, with TRBD2 identical over 9 bases. In germline, CDR1 is ENHRY, CDR2 SYGVKD. This CDR3 spans 14 amino acids. Germline trimming cut 5 bases from V and 7 bases from J; bases unmatched to any gene: 7.

This clonotype has ten or more counts. CDR3 bases: TGTGCCAGCAGCCCCAGGACAGGGAGGACTGAAGCTTTCTTT. It translates to CASSPRTGRTEAFF. The chain carries TRBV7-6 and TRBJ1-1; 8 positions match TRBD1. In germline, CDR1 is SGHVS, CDR2 FNYEAQ. J lost 5 bases, V lost 5 bases, and 7 bases had no gene match. The CDR3 runs 14 residues.

This clonotype was counted many times. The chain combines TRBV15 with TRBJ1-1, with 9 bases that match TRBD1. The CDR3 totals 15 residues. V was clipped by 1 base and J by 3 bases; unmatched bases: 3. Germline V gene lookup returns CDR1 LNHNV and CDR2 YYDKDF (reference sequence). The CDR3 sequence is CATSRGTGGYTEAFF. CDR3 bases: TGTGCCACCAGCAGAGGAACAGGGGGCTACACTGAAGCTTTCTTT. Supplemented by reference TRBV15 and TRBJ1-1, the full variable domain reads DAMVIQNPRYQVTQFGKPVTLSCSQTLNHNVMYWYQQKSSQAPKLLFHYYDKDFNNEADTPDNFQSRRPNTSFCFLDIRSPGLGDTAMYLCATSRGTGGYTEAFFGQGTRLTVV.

The table lists this clonotype with many counts. The V call is TRBV18, the J call TRBJ1-3; unclear D gene. Trimming stripped 6 bases from V and 0 bases from J, with 21 bases between. The CDR3 has 18 amino acids. Germline V gene lookup returns CDR1 KGHSH and CDR2 LQKENI. CDR3 nucleotides: TGTGCCAGCTCCCCGATAAGGGCAGGTGACATCTCTGGAAACACCATATATTTT. Translation: CASSPIRAGDISGNTIYF.

This clonotype was detected ten times or more. The V call is TRBV6-2 or TRBV6-3, the J call TRBJ2-5; 11 positions match TRBD2. Germline V gene data show CDR1 as MNHEY and CDR2 as SVGEGT. J lost 5 bases, V lost 4 bases, and 9 bases had no gene match. The CDR3 is made up of 16 amino acids. CDR3 in amino acids: CASSWRGLAVSETQYF. CDR3 DNA sequence: TGTGCCAGCAGTTGGCGGGGACTAGCGGTTTCGGAGACCCAGTACTTC.

By share, this clonotype ranks as medium-sized. This chain connects TRBV6-5 to TRBJ2-1, with D perhaps matching TRBD2 (5 bases). This CDR3 is 13 amino acids long. The germline V and J ends were trimmed by 3 bases and 7 bases, with 10 bases remaining between them. The germline V gene encodes CDR1 MNHEY and CDR2 SVGAGI. CDR3 amino acids: CASSYRDENEQFF. CDR3 bases: TGTGCCAGCAGTTATCGGGATGAAAATGAGCAGTTCTTC.

The sample holds many counts of this clonotype. The CDR3 protein is CASSPLDSYEQYF. CDR3 DNA: TGTGCCAGCTCACCTCTTGACAGCTACGAGCAGTACTTC. The rearrangement uses TRBV18 and TRBJ2-7, with a possible D match to TRBD1 (5 bases). Germline values: CDR1 KGHSH, CDR2 LQKENI. The CDR3 consists of 13 residues. V was pared by 3 bases and J by 3 bases, with 9 bases between.

This clonotype has more than one count but fewer than ten. The CDR3 region is CASSATNRGVGGYTF. DNA for the CDR3: TGTGCCAGTAGTGCTACGAACAGGGGAGTCGGTGGCTACACCTTC. The V gene is TRBV19, the J gene TRBJ1-2; 7 nucleotides line up with TRBD1. V shed 5 bases and J 7 bases; nucleotides not matched to a gene: 13. From germline, CDR1 is LNHDA and CDR2 SQIVND (reference sequence). The CDR3 runs 15 residues. The full variable domain, with the rest looked up from reference TRBV19 and TRBJ1-2, is DGGITQSPKYLFRKEGQNVTLSCEQNLNHDAMYWYRQDPGQGLRLIYYSQIVNDFQKGDIAEGYSVSREKKESFPLTVTSAQKNPTAFYLCASSATNRGVGGYTFGSGTRLTVV.